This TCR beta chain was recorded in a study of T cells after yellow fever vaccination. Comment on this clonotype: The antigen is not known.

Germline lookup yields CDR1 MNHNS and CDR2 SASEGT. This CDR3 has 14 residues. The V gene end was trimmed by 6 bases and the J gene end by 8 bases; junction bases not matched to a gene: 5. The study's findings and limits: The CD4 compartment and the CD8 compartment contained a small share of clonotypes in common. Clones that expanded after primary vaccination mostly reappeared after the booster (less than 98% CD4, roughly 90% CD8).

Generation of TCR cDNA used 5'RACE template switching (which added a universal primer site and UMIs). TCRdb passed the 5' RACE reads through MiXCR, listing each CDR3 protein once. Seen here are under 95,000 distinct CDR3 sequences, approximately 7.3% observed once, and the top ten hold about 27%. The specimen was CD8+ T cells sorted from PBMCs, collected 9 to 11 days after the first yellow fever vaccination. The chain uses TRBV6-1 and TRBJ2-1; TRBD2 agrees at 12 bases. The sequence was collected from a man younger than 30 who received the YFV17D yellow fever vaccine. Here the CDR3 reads CASSTSGGYDEQFF. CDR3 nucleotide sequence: TGTGCCAGCAGCACTAGCGGGGGGTATGATGAGCAGTTCTTC.